This T cell receptor beta chain was sequenced for a study of PD-1 blockade in classical Hodgkin lymphoma. Trimming cost V 6 bases and J 0 bases, with 15 bases left between them. CDR1 is MNHEY, CDR2 SVGAGI, per germline. CDR3 length equals 15 residues. Every patient was affected by relapse after autologous stem cell transplantation, while exposure to brentuximab vedotin was not uniform. Clones were read by immunoSEQ multiplex PCR, and TCRdb kept only the in-frame ones, dropping some. The sample lists 70,000 or so clones; about two thirds were seen once. The receptor was derived from a human donor with classical Hodgkin lymphoma. The V call is TRBV6-5, the J call TRBJ2-7, with D perhaps assigned TRBD1 or TRBD2 (5 bases each). The sequencing used peripheral blood mononuclear cells (PBMCs), collected before the second cycle of nivolumab. The CDR3 region has the DNA TGTGCCAGCAGAAAACCGAGGGGTAGCTCCTACGAGCAGTACTTC. Translated: CASRKPRGSSYEQYF.